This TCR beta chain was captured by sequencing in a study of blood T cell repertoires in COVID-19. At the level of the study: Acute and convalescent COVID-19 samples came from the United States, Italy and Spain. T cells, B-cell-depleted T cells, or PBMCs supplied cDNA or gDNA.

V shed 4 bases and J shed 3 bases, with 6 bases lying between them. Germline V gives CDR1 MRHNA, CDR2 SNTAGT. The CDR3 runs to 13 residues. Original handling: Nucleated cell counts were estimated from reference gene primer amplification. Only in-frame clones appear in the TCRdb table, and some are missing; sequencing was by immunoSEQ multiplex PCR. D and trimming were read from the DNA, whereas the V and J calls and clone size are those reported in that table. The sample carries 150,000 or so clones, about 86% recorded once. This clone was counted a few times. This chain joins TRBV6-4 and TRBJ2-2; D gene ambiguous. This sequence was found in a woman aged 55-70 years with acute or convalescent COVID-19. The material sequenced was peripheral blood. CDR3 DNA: TGTGCCAGCAGTGCGGAGTACACCGGGGAGCTGTTTTTT. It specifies CASSAEYTGELFF.